This T cell receptor (beta chain) came from a study of blood T cell repertoires in COVID-19. TCRdb's copy holds only in-frame clones and misses some; the assay was immunoSEQ multiplex PCR. Found here are roughly 120,000 clones, 75% to 90% of them singletons; the top ten hold under 0.85%. CDR1 and CDR2 from the germline V gene are MNHEY and SVGEGT. V was clipped by 6 bases and J by 2 bases; unmatched bases: 11. The CDR3 spans 17 residues. The clonotype was recovered from a woman aged 65 to 85 with acute or convalescent COVID-19. The sequenced sample consisted of peripheral blood. This chain links TRBV6-2 or TRBV6-3 with TRBJ1-4; 8 nucleotides align to TRBD1. The CDR3 is CASSPVRGRRTNEKLFF. CDR3 in DNA: TGTGCCAGCAGCCCGGTCAGGGGGCGGAGGACTAATGAAAAACTGTTTTTT.